The source of this T cell receptor (beta chain) is a study of Ad26.COV2.S vaccination and SARS-CoV-2 variants (dated by TCRdb to about 2021). Background for the entire study: Donors in the vaccine arm were drawn from COV1001, a multicentre, randomized, double-blind, placebo-controlled phase I-IIa trial testing Ad26.COV2.S in healthy adults. A total of approximately 30 samples were included in the TCR-sequenced set, comprising about 20 Ad26.COV2.S vaccine recipients, 5 placebo recipients and 8 SARS-CoV-2 convalescent individuals. Investigators did not know the trial group allocation while performing experiments and assessing outcomes. Ad26.COV2.S was administered intramuscularly at 5 x 10^10 or 1 x 10^11 viral particles, either as a single shot or as two shots given 56 days apart. Trial participants were randomized into five groups of five: low-dose or high-dose Ad26.COV2.S given once or twice, or placebo on both occasions. The specificity and breadth of SARS-CoV-2-reactive T cell receptors after Ad26.COV2.S vaccination were assessed by TCRbeta repertoire sequencing. On the study overall, not on this receptor specifically: Substantial breadth of spike-specific CD8+ and CD4+ T cell responses was reported after vaccination. The study was not powered for comparison of responses between vaccine doses or regimens. Higher spike-specific TCR breadth was observed in Ad26.COV2.S recipients than in placebo recipients (P = 0.0014). It was noted by the authors that total T cell responses may have been underestimated by the TCR breadth and depth analyses. Vaccine and placebo recipients had comparable non-spike TCR breadth, which fits with the vaccine containing only spike.

V is cut by 10 bases and J by 5 bases, and the space between the germline ends is 14 bases. According to the germline V gene (reference sequence), CDR1 reads LNHDA and CDR2 reads SQIVND. The CDR3 starts with the cysteine, ends with the phenylalanine, and has 12 residues. The kept DNA is CDR3 alone, 36 bases in frame from the first base. The immunoSEQ Assay was the method used to sequence TCRbeta CDR3 regions. After extraction, genomic DNA underwent amplification by bias-controlled multiplex PCR, followed by high-throughput sequencing. Processing in the source paper ran as follows. To quantify the absolute abundance of every unique TCRbeta CDR3 region, sequences were collapsed and filtered. T cell fraction was estimated by normalization of TCRbeta template counts to usable DNA, with usable DNA being measured through amplification of reference genes present in all nucleated cells. Repertoire TCRs were annotated as SARS-CoV-2-specific when V gene, CDR3 amino acid sequence and J gene were exactly matched to a known reactive TCR set. The reference SARS-CoV-2 TCR set was obtained from MIRA and was filtered for enrichment in COVID-19-positive ImmuneCODE repertoires, whereby public or cross-reactive TCRs were removed. Using the MIRA antigens, annotated TCRs were further analysed by specific ORF or by position within an ORF. Breadth was defined as the number of annotated unique rearrangements divided by the total number of unique productive rearrangements, and depth was defined as the summed frequency of the annotated unique rearrangements. Group comparisons of TCR breadth used two-sided Wilcoxon rank-sum tests. The table was pulled from immuneACCESS by TCRdb, which kept in-frame rearrangements only. Such tables lose some clones; where checked, under half of the loss comes from unresolved V genes, and the rest has no known cause. V and J calls and clone size are given by that table; D and trimming were obtained from the DNA. Recorded for this sample are about 680,000 clones; about 89% of them occurred a single time. 1.5% of the sample is held by the ten biggest clonotypes.

Sample treatment or condition, as interpreted from the label and publication: some 20 received Ad26.COV2.S at low or high dose, single or two shots; 5 received placebo; per-sample allocation not given. Repertoires of vaccine and placebo recipients were sequenced from samples collected on day 63 after the first injection. Between 29 July and 7 August 2020, Cohort 1b enrolled about 27 adults aged 18-55 years at one site in Boston, USA. Ad26.COV2.S was a replication-incompetent adenovirus type 26 vector expressing a prefusion-stabilized SARS-CoV-2 spike protein from the original Wuhan strain. About this clone: No cognate antigen has been identified for it. There are no base qualities to consult, and no much larger clone falls within one base.

This material consisted of peripheral blood, taken in a trial of Ad26.COV2.S vaccine versus placebo. The clonotype comes from a person between 18 and 65 years old who received the Ad26.COV2.S COVID-19 vaccine or a placebo. This sequence uses TRBV19 and TRBJ2-5, with the D gene too uncertain to name. Read as DNA, the sequence is TGTGCCACCCGACTTAACCGGGAGACCCAGTACTTC. Translated, it reads CATRLNRETQYF.